One and the same sample provided the 10 T cell receptor beta chains below, sequenced in a study of T cells in localized non-small cell lung cancer. The assay was immunoSEQ multiplex PCR, and TCRdb's table has in-frame clones only and misses some. The sample lists 35,000 or so clones, roughly 88% occurring once. Sequencing was performed on peripheral blood, taken before any cancer treatment. The receptors shown here come from a man aged 35-75 years with stage I lung adenocarcinoma.

The chain has TRBV5-4 and TRBJ2-1; 7 nucleotides align to TRBD1. CDR3 length: 13 amino acids. Germline CDR1 is SGHNT and CDR2 is YYREEE (reference sequence). V gave up 6 bases and J gave up 8 bases; unmatched junction bases: 8. DNA for the CDR3: TGTGCCAGCATCCAGACAGGGATGGATGAGCAGTTCTTC. This gives the protein CASIQTGMDEQFF.

The chain employs TRBV11-2 and TRBJ1-2; 7 nucleotides align to TRBD1. The CDR3 is made up of 14 amino acids. After removal of 5 bases from V and 4 bases from J, the junction contained 7 bases not matched to a gene. CDR1 is SGHAT, CDR2 FQNNGV, per germline. CDR3 DNA sequence: TGTGCCAGCAGCGCGACAGGGACAGTCTATGGCTACACCTTC. Translation: CASSATGTVYGYTF.

This chain uses TRBV5-4 with TRBJ2-7, with no clear D. Trimming removed 4 bases from V and 0 bases from J, with 14 bases in between. This CDR3 is built from 15 residues. CDR1 and CDR2 from the germline V gene are SGHNT and YYREEE (reference sequence). This CDR3 is CASSGWGYLSYEQYF. For the CDR3, the DNA is TGTGCCAGCAGCGGGTGGGGATACCTCTCCTACGAGCAGTACTTC.

The genes are TRBV9 and TRBJ2-7; perhaps TRBD1 as D (6 bases). Germline assignment: CDR1 SGDLS and CDR2 YYNGEE. There are 14 residues in the CDR3. The V end was cut by 1 base, the J end by 5 bases, with 13 bases between. The CDR3 is CASSVTPGHNEQYF. In nucleotides, the CDR3 is TGTGCCAGCAGCGTAACCCCGGGACATAACGAGCAGTACTTC.

The chain couples TRBV5-5 to TRBJ1-1; D remains ambiguous. The CDR3 spans 15 residues. CDR1 and CDR2 from the germline V gene are SGHKS and YYEKEE (reference sequence). Deletions cut 4 bases from V and 4 bases from J, with 17 bases between. As DNA, the CDR3 is TGTGCCAGCAGCCACGATGTTCCGGCGGGCACTGAAGCTTTCTTT. This gives the protein CASSHDVPAGTEAFF. The entire variable domain, with the rest obtained from reference TRBV5-5 and TRBJ1-1, is as follows: DAGVTQSPTHLIKTRGQQVTLRCSPISGHKSVSWYQQVLGQGPQFIFQYYEKEERGRGNFPDRFSARQFPNYSSELNVNALLLGDSALYLCASSHDVPAGTEAFFGQGTRLTVV.

This clone was picked up a small number of times. The chain is built from TRBV11-2 and TRBJ2-1; D is unclear. This CDR3 contains 12 residues. The germline V and J ends were trimmed by 1 base and 10 bases, with 8 bases remaining between them. Germline CDR1 and CDR2: SGHAT and FQNNGV. The CDR3 DNA sequence: TGTGCCAGCAGCTTAGGGGCTCGCGAGCAGTTCTTC. This gives the protein CASSLGAREQFF.

A single count supports this clone. The chain recombines TRBV11-1 with TRBJ2-5; TRBD2 might be the D (5 bases). This CDR3 comprises 13 residues. Trimming shortened V by 1 base and J by 5 bases, and 8 bases separated the two germline ends. CDR1 and CDR2 (germline): SGHAT, FQDESV (reference sequence). The CDR3, as DNA: TGTGCCAGCAGCTTAGGAGGGTATGAGACCCAGTACTTC. This sequence encodes CASSLGGYETQYF.

The CDR3 nucleotides read TGCGCCAGCAGCTTGGCCGTGGGACAGCTAGGCTCTGGGGCCAACGTCCTGACTTTC. Protein: CASSLAVGQLGSGANVLTF. J is TRBJ2-6 and V is TRBV5-1; TRBD1 matches 7 bases. Losses at the gene ends were 0 bases for V and 0 bases for J; bases not matched to a gene: 9. The CDR3 sequence is 19 residues long. Looked up from germline, CDR1 is SGHRS and CDR2 is YFSETQ.

The chain carries TRBV7-2 and TRBJ1-6; D not certain. The CDR3 loop spans 15 amino acids. Germline CDR1 is SGHTA and CDR2 is FQGNSA. V dropped 4 bases and J dropped 0 bases, with 7 bases sitting between them. In DNA, the CDR3 is TGTGCCAGCAGCTCCGAAAGCTCCTATAATTCACCCCTCCACTTT. Protein product: CASSSESSYNSPLHF.

This sequence joins TRBV7-2 and TRBJ1-6; D possibly corresponds to TRBD1 (5 bases). CDR3 size: 15 residues. V was cut by 2 bases and J by 8 bases, with 13 bases left in between. Per the germline V gene, CDR1 is SGHTA and CDR2 is FQGNSA. The CDR3 DNA follows: TGTGCCAGCAGCTTACTTCTCGGGGGGGATTCACCCCTCCACTTT. Its protein is CASSLLLGGDSPLHF. The whole variable domain, remainder taken from reference TRBV7-2 and TRBJ1-6, is GAGVSQSPSNKVTEKGKDVELRCDPISGHTALYWYRQSLGQGLEFLIYFQGNSAPDKSGLPSDRFSAERTGGSVSTLTIQRTQQEDSAVYLCASSLLLGGDSPLHFGNGTRLTVT.